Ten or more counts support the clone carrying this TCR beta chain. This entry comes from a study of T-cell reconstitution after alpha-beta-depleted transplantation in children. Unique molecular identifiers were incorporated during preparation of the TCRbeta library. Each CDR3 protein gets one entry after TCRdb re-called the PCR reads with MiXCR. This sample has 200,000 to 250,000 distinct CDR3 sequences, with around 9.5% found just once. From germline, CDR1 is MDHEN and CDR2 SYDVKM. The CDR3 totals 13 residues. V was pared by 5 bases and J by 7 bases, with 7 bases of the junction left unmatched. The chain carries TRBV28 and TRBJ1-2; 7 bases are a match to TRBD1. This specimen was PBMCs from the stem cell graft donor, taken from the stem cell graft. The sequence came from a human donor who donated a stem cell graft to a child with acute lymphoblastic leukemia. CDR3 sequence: CASSQQGKAGYTF. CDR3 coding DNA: TGTGCCAGCAGTCAACAGGGGAAGGCTGGCTACACCTTC.